This T cell receptor beta chain derives from a study of monozygotic twins with inflammatory bowel disease. The CDR3 is 13 amino acids. CDR1 is SEHNR, CDR2 FQNEAQ, per germline (reference sequence). Template switching appended UMIs that held a 6-nucleotide sample barcode. After re-calling the 5' RACE reads, TCRdb lists one entry per CDR3 protein, DNA absent. This sample's clone table lists some 450,000 distinct CDR3 sequences. Sequences were obtained from blood. The clonotype originates from a human donor with ulcerative colitis or Crohn's disease, or a healthy co-twin of an affected twin (not recorded which). The chain has TRBV7-9 and TRBJ2-2; absent DNA, TCRdb's TRBD1 call cannot be checked. This CDR3 is CASNPGGPGELFF.